A single sample gave rise to the 16 T cell receptor beta chains below, sequenced in a study of blood T cells in healthy people across ages. PCR was performed a second time for about 7 to 11 cycles using a sample-barcoded 5' primer and a J-beta primer mix. TCRdb reprocessed the 5' RACE reads via MiXCR and lists one record per CDR3 protein. The sample contains around 1,100,000 distinct CDR3 sequences, 35% to 40% of which appear only once. Sequenced sample: blood. The receptor source for this set is a young man in good health.

The chain recombines TRBV9 with TRBJ1-2, with unresolved D. The V gene lost 0 bases and the J gene lost 4 bases, with 16 bases spanning the gap. Germline CDR1 reads SGDLS; CDR2 reads YYNGEE. This CDR3 region has 16 residues. Here the CDR3 DNA reads TGTGCCAGCAGCGTAGATATGTGGAGCCTAGCCTATGGCTACACCTTC. Amino acid sequence: CASSVDMWSLAYGYTF.

This clonotype occurred a few times. The CDR3 spells CASSLGSGKGGYTF. DNA of the CDR3: TGTGCCAGCAGCTTAGGATCAGGGAAGGGCGGCTACACCTTC. V usage is TRBV13 and J usage is TRBJ1-2; possibly TRBD1 for D (5 bases). The CDR3 contains 14 residues. Germline V gene lookup returns CDR1 PRHDT and CDR2 FYEKMQ (reference sequence). The germline V and J ends were trimmed by 0 bases and 8 bases, with 13 bases remaining between them. Drawing the rest from reference TRBV13 and TRBJ1-2, the complete variable domain is AAGVIQSPRHLIKEKRETATLKCYPIPRHDTVYWYQQGPGQDPQFLISFYEKMQSDKGSIPDRFSAQQFSDYHSELNMSSLELGDSALYFCASSLGSGKGGYTFGSGTRLTVV.

The V gene is TRBV14, the J gene TRBJ1-2; D is perhaps TRBD1 (5 bases). CDR3 length equals 14 residues. In germline, CDR1 is SGHDN, CDR2 FVKESK. Between the trimmed V and J ends, which lost 0 bases and 7 bases, there was a span of 12 bases. The CDR3 sequence: CASSQDLGVAGYTF. The CDR3 coding sequence is TGTGCCAGCAGCCAAGATCTAGGGGTGGCTGGCTACACCTTC.

This chain joins TRBV7-8 and TRBJ1-1, with 8 nucleotides matching TRBD1. Germline V gives CDR1 SGHVS, CDR2 FQNEAQ. This CDR3 comprises 18 residues. J lost 1 base, V lost 0 bases, and 10 bases had no gene match. CDR3 amino acids: CASSLAATGVYENTEAFF. CDR3 DNA sequence: TGTGCCAGCAGCTTAGCGGCGACAGGGGTATACGAGAACACTGAAGCTTTCTTT.

The chain joins TRBV20-1 to TRBJ1-5; D not resolved. V shed 6 bases and J shed 4 bases, with 13 bases lying between them. Germline V gives CDR1 DFQATT, CDR2 SNEGSKA (reference sequence). This CDR3 is 13 amino acids long. The CDR3 nucleotides read TGCAGTGCCAAGTCAGTAGCAAATCAGCCCCAGCATTTT. Protein product: CSAKSVANQPQHF.

The rearrangement joins TRBV6-5 to TRBJ2-5; maybe TRBD2 (5 bases). Germline CDR1 and CDR2: MNHEY and SVGAGI. The CDR3 loop spans 13 amino acids. The germline V and J ends were trimmed by 8 bases and 2 bases, with 12 bases remaining between them. CDR3: CASRIGIQETQYF. CDR3 coding DNA: TGTGCCAGCCGTATCGGGATTCAAGAGACCCAGTACTTC.

This clonotype was seen only a few times. The genes are TRBV29-1 and TRBJ1-1; no definite D call. The CDR3 runs to 14 residues. V lost 2 bases and J 3 bases, leaving 13 bases between the germline ends. CDR1 and CDR2 from the germline V gene are SQVTM and ANQGSEA. CDR3 DNA sequence: TGCAGCGTTGAACTTAGGGCCATACACACTGAAGCTTTCTTT. Its translation: CSVELRAIHTEAFF.

The chain joins TRBV9 to TRBJ1-1; 8 bases match TRBD1. The germline gives CDR1 SGDLS, CDR2 YYNGEE. V lost 0 bases and J lost 7; bases outside the gene matches: 5. CDR3 length equals 14 residues. The CDR3 spells CASSVVQTGDEAFF. The CDR3 bases are TGTGCCAGCAGCGTAGTTCAGACAGGGGATGAAGCTTTCTTT.

V and J are TRBV7-2 and TRBJ2-7, with a weak D call TRBD2 (6 bases). The germline V gene has CDR1 SGHTA and CDR2 FQGNSA. Trimming took 1 base from V and 6 from J, leaving 7 bases between them. This CDR3 is 12 amino acids long. The CDR3 reads CASSLGGAEQYF. CDR3 bases: TGTGCCAGCAGCTTAGGCGGGGCCGAGCAGTACTTC.

J is TRBJ2-2 and V is TRBV6-1, with TRBD1 identical over 8 bases. CDR3 length: 14 residues. Germline trimming cut 4 bases from V and 3 bases from J; bases unmatched to any gene: 1. CDR1 is MNHNS and CDR2 is SASEGT in the germline V gene. CDR3 sequence: CASSGTGYTGELFF. The CDR3 region has the DNA TGTGCCAGCAGTGGGACAGGGTACACCGGGGAGCTGTTTTTT.

The V and J genes are TRBV6-5 and TRBJ2-7; D unresolved. Germline V gives CDR1 MNHEY, CDR2 SVGAGI. The V and J ends lost 0 bases and 5 bases respectively, with 11 bases between them. The length of the CDR3 is 14 residues. This chain's CDR3 is CASSYSEPADEQYF. The DNA for the CDR3 is TGTGCCAGCAGTTACTCTGAACCCGCTGACGAGCAGTACTTC.

The chain carries TRBV6-6 and TRBJ1-5, with D uncertain. V lost 4 bases and J lost 0, with 10 bases in between. In germline, CDR1 is MNHNY, CDR2 SVGAGI (reference sequence). This CDR3 contains 15 residues. The CDR3 DNA reads as TGTGCCAGCAGTTCGGACGGTTATAGCAATCAGCCCCAGCATTTT. Amino acids: CASSSDGYSNQPQHF.

This clonotype was seen many times. The chain is built from TRBV10-3 and TRBJ1-5, with 10 bases aligning to TRBD1. The germline V gene encodes CDR1 ENHRY and CDR2 SYGVKD. The ends lost 10 bases at V and 5 bases at J; junction bases unmatched: 5. The CDR3 is made up of 13 amino acids. CDR3 coding DNA: TGTGCCACCGCAGGGACAGGGGATCAGCCCCAGCATTTT. It specifies CATAGTGDQPQHF.

This clonotype appeared a single time. The V gene is TRBV6-2 or TRBV6-3, the J gene TRBJ1-5; TRBD1 matches at 7 bases. Germline V gene data show CDR1 as MNHEY and CDR2 as SVGEGT. The CDR3 contains 15 residues. V was clipped by 6 bases and J by 5 bases; unmatched bases: 10. The CDR3 bases are TGTGCCAGCAGCCACCAGGGGGTCTCTTATCAGCCCCAGCATTTT. Its protein product is CASSHQGVSYQPQHF.

The chain employs TRBV7-9 and TRBJ2-5; D not resolved. TRBJ2-7 matches the DNA end more closely, so the J call is doubtful. The CDR3 extends over 13 amino acids. Germline lookup yields CDR1 SEHNR and CDR2 FQNEAQ (reference sequence). CDR3 loop: CASSLAGRSEQYF. The CDR3 DNA sequence: TGTGCCAGCAGCTTAGCCGGCCGGAGCGAGCAGTACTTC.

This clonotype appeared a few times. The CDR3: CASRDSNKQYF. CDR3 sequence (DNA): TGTGCCAGCAGGGACTCCAATAAGCAGTACTTC. The chain has TRBV2 and TRBJ2-7; D perhaps matches TRBD2 (5 bases). Germline values: CDR1 SNHLY, CDR2 FYNNEI. There are 11 residues in the CDR3. The ends were cut back, 6 bases at V and 8 bases at J, with 11 bases in the middle.